The rows below give T cell receptor beta chains drawn from one sample of a study of blood T cell repertoires in COVID-19. Clones were read by immunoSEQ multiplex PCR, and TCRdb kept only the in-frame ones, dropping some. The sample comprises fewer than 300,000 clones, 90% of which are singletons, and around 1.1% rests with the top ten. What was sequenced was PBMCs or T cells enriched from blood (not recorded which). These receptors all come from a woman under 40 who had recovered from COVID-19. CDR3s leave out the opening cysteine and the closing phenylalanine or tryptophan. The D gene is left open where the match is weak.

V gene	D gene	CDR3 protein
TRBV19	TRBD1	ASKTDRANYGYT
TRBV7-3	NA	ASSLKASEGTQY
TRBV7-2	NA	ASSLRAVADTQY
TRBV12-3/TRBV12-4	NA	ASSFSSQRGYT
TRBV7-2	NA	ASSLGEVDTQY
TRBV28	NA	ASSPPGAARDTQY
TRBV7-9	NA	ASSFDVEEAF
TRBV14	NA	ASSQDRTQY
TRBV6-5	TRBD2	ASSLDLAGETQY
TRBV30	NA	AFEDRHGAEAF
TRBV5-5	TRBD1	ASSTGQGVDQPQH
TRBV20-1	TRBD1	SASYRGPSTDTQY
TRBV7-3	NA	ASSLGAQKRTDTQY
TRBV12-3/TRBV12-4	NA	ASSSRQQETQY
TRBV7-6	NA	ASSPGGRYYEQY
TRBV2	TRBD1	ASSVGQGRSGRTTGTGELF
TRBV5-5	NA	ASSPGVSNQPQH
TRBV5-1	NA	ASSPNYNEQF
TRBV2	NA	ASRIIGANVLT
TRBV6-4	TRBD1	ASSDSAGTGPSVNEQY
TRBV24-1	NA	ATSALPQGNTGELF
TRBV5-1	NA	ASSFSGFAQAGDEKLF
TRBV19	NA	ASSIQSNQPQH